The clone carrying this T cell receptor beta chain was recorded at least ten times. What it binds is not known. These data are taken from a study of CD8 T cells in ankylosing spondylitis. 5'-RACE, quantitative and with molecular barcodes, yielded the TCR beta libraries. TCRdb re-called the 5' RACE reads with MiXCR, one entry per CDR3 protein. The data hold a few hundred thousand distinct CDR3 sequences, with around 25% observed a single time. Findings and caveats of the study: Earlier work had already found some motif variants in reactive arthritis synovial fluid and blood. The clones that were linked to disease were reported to be significantly enriched in matched synovial fluid samples from ankylosing spondylitis patients. Characteristic, it appeared, of ankylosing spondylitis blood was a TCR beta motif of seven or eight highly homologous variants.

Trimming removed 3 bases from V and 0 bases from J, with 15 bases in between. The CDR3 runs 15 residues. Germline V lookup: CDR1 SQVTM, CDR2 ANQGSEA. This sequence was found in a male donor with ankylosing spondylitis or in good health (not recorded which). V is TRBV29-1 and J is TRBJ2-7; D ambiguous. The sample taken for sequencing was blood, either unsorted or a sorted T cell fraction (not recorded which). CDR3: CSVESGRPSSYEQYF. In nucleotides, the CDR3 is TGCAGCGTTGAGTCCGGACGTCCAAGCTCCTACGAGCAGTACTTC.